Listed here are 27 T cell receptor beta chains from one sample, sequenced in a study of cytomegalovirus exposure and HLA in healthy donors. Both 60 Vbeta primers and 13 Jbeta primers went into the PCR. Sequencing was performed with immunoSEQ multiplex PCR; in TCRdb, only in-frame clones are kept and a portion is missing. The profile shows 55,000 to 80,000 clones, around 74% of them singletons. Sequencing was carried out using PBMCs. The receptors originated from a woman aged 25-40 years in good health and CMV-seropositive.

This chain connects TRBV7-2 to TRBJ2-6; D perhaps matches TRBD2 (5 bases). Germline V lookup: CDR1 SGHTA, CDR2 FQGNSA. The CDR3 has 14 amino acids. Trimming removed 5 bases at V and 4 bases at J, with 9 bases between. CDR3 in amino acids: CASSKGAGANVLTF. Written as DNA, the CDR3 is TGTGCCAGCAGCAAGGGAGCAGGGGCCAACGTCCTGACTTTC.

This clone was observed a handful of times. The rearrangement uses TRBV10-3 and TRBJ1-1; D may be TRBD1 (5 bases). Germline-derived CDR1 and CDR2 are ENHRY and SYGVKD. With 3 bases removed from V and 6 bases from J, the gap between germline ends came to 11 bases. This CDR3 region has 13 residues. The CDR3 DNA reads TGTGCCATCAGTGACCCGGGGGGGTCTGAAGCTTTCTTT. Translating it yields CAISDPGGSEAFF.

The chain employs TRBV9 and TRBJ2-1; maybe TRBD1 (6 bases). Germline V CDR1 and CDR2: SGDLS, YYNGEE. V lost 1 base and J lost 5, with 13 bases in between. This CDR3 has 15 residues. The CDR3 loop is CASSVSGARNNEQFF. Written as DNA, the CDR3 is TGTGCCAGCAGCGTATCAGGGGCTAGAAACAATGAGCAGTTCTTC.

The V and J genes are TRBV30 and TRBJ2-1, with D tentatively TRBD1 (6 bases). CDR1 and CDR2 from the germline V gene are GTSNPN and SVGIG (reference sequence). The CDR3 extends over 15 amino acids. Trimming pared 3 bases from V and 0 bases from J, leaving 12 bases between. DNA for the CDR3: TGTGCCTGGAGCTTTACAGGGAGCTCCTACAATGAGCAGTTCTTC. This codes for CAWSFTGSSYNEQFF.

This chain joins TRBV29-1 and TRBJ1-1; D uncertain. The V gene's germline CDR1 is SQVTM and CDR2 ANQGSEA. This CDR3 comprises 12 residues. Trimming removed 4 bases at V and 1 base at J, with 7 bases between. As DNA, the CDR3 is TGCAGCGTTGCCTTTTCGAACACTGAAGCTTTCTTT. Amino acids: CSVAFSNTEAFF.

This chain links TRBV19 with TRBJ2-5, with D maybe TRBD1 (5 bases). Trimming shortened V by 2 bases and J by 2 bases, and 9 bases separated the two germline ends. This CDR3 is 14 amino acids long. Germline lookup yields CDR1 LNHDA and CDR2 SQIVND (reference sequence). The CDR3 sequence is CASSIQGWQETQYF. CDR3 DNA sequence: TGTGCCAGTAGTATACAGGGTTGGCAAGAGACCCAGTACTTC.

The rearrangement joins TRBV30 to TRBJ2-7; D is perhaps TRBD1 (5 bases). This CDR3 has 14 residues. The V gene's germline CDR1 is GTSNPN and CDR2 SVGIG (reference sequence). V lost 0 bases and J 5 bases, leaving 14 bases between the germline ends. The CDR3: CAWSVDSTINEQYF. In nucleotides, the CDR3 is TGTGCCTGGAGTGTAGACAGTACGATCAACGAGCAGTACTTC.

CDR3 sequence: CASSFSLGGGEQFF. The CDR3 DNA reads TGTGCCAGCAGCTTTTCCTTGGGAGGAGGTGAGCAGTTCTTC. The J gene is TRBJ2-1, the V gene TRBV7-9; tentative D call: TRBD2 (6 bases). The CDR3 consists of 14 residues. Germline CDR1 is SEHNR and CDR2 is FQNEAQ (reference sequence). The germline V and J ends were trimmed by 3 bases and 9 bases, with 15 bases remaining between them.

V usage is TRBV29-1 and J usage is TRBJ2-5, with unresolved D. The CDR3 runs to 13 residues. The germline CDR1 and CDR2 sequences are SQVTM and ANQGSEA. The V gene lost 4 bases and the J gene lost 2 bases, with 11 bases spanning the gap. The CDR3 sequence is CSVGQMVQETQYF. DNA of the CDR3: TGCAGCGTTGGACAAATGGTGCAAGAGACCCAGTACTTC.

With respect to this clone: The missing conserved phenylalanine or tryptophan at the end of this CDR3 makes a read error likely. The rearrangement links TRBV6-1 to TRBJ2-7; TRBD2 matches at 9 bases. V dropped 3 bases and J dropped 3; count of bases not matched to a gene: 9. Looked up from germline, CDR1 is MNHNS and CDR2 is SASEGT. The CDR3 spans 16 residues. This CDR3 reads CASSDRLAGEGYEQYS. The CDR3 coding sequence is TGTGCCAGCAGTGACCGATTAGCGGGAGAGGGCTACGAGCAGTACTCC.

V is TRBV6-5 and J is TRBJ1-5; TRBD1 matches at 8 bases. V lost 5 bases to trimming and J lost 6 bases; unmatched junction nucleotides: 6. In germline, CDR1 is MNHEY, CDR2 SVGAGI. The CDR3 is made up of 14 amino acids. This chain's CDR3 is CASSKTGAGQPQHF. CDR3 coding DNA: TGTGCCAGCAGTAAGACAGGGGCGGGTCAGCCCCAGCATTTT.

The rearrangement joins TRBV5-5 to TRBJ2-2; 13 bases are shared with TRBD2. Looked up from germline, CDR1 is SGHKS and CDR2 is YYEKEE (reference sequence). The CDR3 sequence is 16 residues long. Trimming at V came to 5 bases and at J to 3 bases, leaving 4 bases not matched to a gene. In nucleotides, the CDR3 is TGTGCCAGCAGTCAACTAGCGGGAGGGCACACCGGGGAGCTGTTTTTT. Protein sequence: CASSQLAGGHTGELFF.

V is TRBV9 and J is TRBJ2-7; 10 nucleotides agree with TRBD1. Per germline, CDR1 SGDLS and CDR2 YYNGEE. V gave up 0 bases and J gave up 2 bases; unmatched junction bases: 2. The CDR3 loop spans 15 amino acids. The CDR3 sequence: CASSVGGTGAYEQYF. For the CDR3, the DNA is TGTGCCAGCAGCGTAGGGGGGACAGGGGCCTACGAGCAGTACTTC.

Only a few counts were recorded for this clone. The chain uses TRBV10-2 and TRBJ1-6, with TRBD1 matching 7 bases. The V and J ends lost 2 bases and 10 bases, in that order; junction bases with no gene match: 2. The CDR3 covers 13 residues. The germline CDR1 and CDR2 sequences are WSHSY and SAAADI. CDR3 sequence (DNA): TGCGCCAGCAGTGAGACAGGGGAGTCACCCCTCCACTTT. This sequence encodes CASSETGESPLHF.

The V and J genes are TRBV28 and TRBJ1-2, with 12 bases that match TRBD1. This CDR3 is 13 amino acids long. Germline trimming cut 8 bases from V and 8 bases from J; bases unmatched to any gene: 6. From germline, CDR1 is MDHEN and CDR2 SYDVKM. CDR3 bases: TGTGCCAGCGGGGGACAGGGGGCGCGGGGCTACACCTTC. Translation gives CASGGQGARGYTF.

V gene TRBV28 combines with J gene TRBJ2-5; 10 bases align to TRBD2. Losses at the gene ends were 5 bases for V and 6 bases for J; bases not matched to a gene: 6. This CDR3 has 14 amino acids. The germline V gene has CDR1 MDHEN and CDR2 SYDVKM. CDR3 sequence reads: CASSLTSGIQTQYF. The CDR3 DNA reads TGTGCCAGCAGTCTAACTAGCGGGATTCAGACCCAGTACTTC. The full variable domain, in which reference TRBV28 and TRBJ2-5 provide the parts outside the CDR3, is DVKVTQSSRYLVKRTGEKVFLECVQDMDHENMFWYRQDPGLGLRLIYFSYDVKMKEKGDIPEGYSVSREKKERFSLILESASTNQTSMYLCASSLTSGIQTQYFGPGTRLLVL.

This clone was detected once. This chain joins TRBV9 and TRBJ2-3; possibly TRBD2 for D (5 bases). Per the germline V gene, CDR1 is SGDLS and CDR2 is YYNGEE. With 2 bases removed from V and 1 base from J, the gap between germline ends came to 14 bases. The CDR3 is 16 residues long. In DNA, the CDR3 is TGTGCCAGCAGCGTGAGGGCAGGAGGTGGCACAGATACGCAGTATTTT. Its protein is CASSVRAGGGTDTQYF.

This clone was seen only once. The chain combines TRBV27 with TRBJ1-2; 10 nucleotides line up with TRBD1. Losses at the gene ends were 9 bases for V and 8 bases for J; bases not matched to a gene: 6. Germline CDR1 and CDR2: MNHEY and SMNVEV (reference sequence). The CDR3 totals 12 residues. The CDR3 coding sequence is TGTGCCAGAGGGGACAGGGGTAAGGGCTACACCTTC. Translating gives CARGDRGKGYTF.

V and J are TRBV7-6 and TRBJ2-2; a possible D gene is TRBD1 (6 bases). Germline CDR1 SGHVS, CDR2 FNYEAQ. Trimming shortened V by 1 base and J by 7 bases, and 10 bases separated the two germline ends. The CDR3 runs to 14 residues. This CDR3 reads CASSLGQAHGELFF. DNA of the CDR3: TGTGCCAGCAGCTTAGGACAGGCCCACGGGGAGCTGTTTTTT.

This clone was seen a few times. The chain employs TRBV6-1 and TRBJ1-3; D gene ambiguous. The length of the CDR3 is 13 residues. V lost 6 bases to trimming and J lost 4 bases, with 10 bases between them. The germline CDR1 and CDR2 sequences are MNHNS and SASEGT. In DNA, the CDR3 is TGTGCCAGCAGAGATTACAAGGGAAACACCATATATTTT. Translated, it gives CASRDYKGNTIYF.

This clone appeared a single time. This sequence joins TRBV7-2 and TRBJ2-5; TRBD2 aligns across 12 bases. This CDR3 has 17 amino acids. Trimming took 1 base from V and 1 from J; bases not matched to a gene: 4. Germline-derived CDR1 and CDR2 are SGHTA and FQGNSA. In DNA form, the CDR3 reads TGTGCCAGCAGCTTAGACCTAGCGGGAGGGTTCCAAGAGACCCAGTACTTC. It is translated as CASSLDLAGGFQETQYF.

The chain carries TRBV6-1 and TRBJ1-1; D remains unclear. Germline V gene data show CDR1 as MNHNS and CDR2 as SASEGT. The CDR3 extends over 14 amino acids. Trimming stripped 6 bases from V and 1 base from J, with 12 bases between. CDR3: CASRVQYPNTEAFF. CDR3 coding DNA: TGTGCCAGCAGGGTACAGTACCCGAACACTGAAGCTTTCTTT.

The chain combines TRBV6-6 with TRBJ1-2; TRBD1 agrees at 9 bases. The CDR3 totals 14 residues. With V trimmed by 7 bases and J by 6 bases, 9 bases remained unmatched. Looked up from germline, CDR1 is MNHNY and CDR2 is SVGAGI (reference sequence). CDR3 sequence reads: CASTLTTGGHGYTF. CDR3 DNA: TGTGCCAGCACCCTTACGACAGGGGGGCATGGCTACACCTTC.

Written as DNA, the CDR3 is TGCGCCAGCAGCTTGAACGCAGGGCAAGCTACTGAAGCTTTCTTT. Amino acids: CASSLNAGQATEAFF. The V gene is TRBV5-1, the J gene TRBJ1-1; perhaps TRBD1 as D (5 bases). V was pared by 1 base and J by 5 bases, with 15 bases between. CDR1 and CDR2 from the germline V gene are SGHRS and YFSETQ. This CDR3 comprises 15 residues.

The rearrangement joins TRBV30 to TRBJ1-6, with TRBD1 as a possible D gene (5 bases). Between the trimmed V and J ends, which lost 1 base and 11 bases, there was a span of 15 bases. Germline assignment: CDR1 GTSNPN and CDR2 SVGIG (reference sequence). The length of the CDR3 is 14 residues. CDR3 nucleotide sequence: TGTGCCTGGAGTGCTGACAGCGTCCTAACACCCCTCCACTTT. Residues: CAWSADSVLTPLHF. The complete variable domain, with remaining parts taken from reference TRBV30 and TRBJ1-6, reads SQTIHQWPATLVQPVGSPLSLECTVEGTSNPNLYWYRQAAGRGLQLLFYSVGIGQISSEVPQNLSASRPQDRQFILSSKKLLLSDSGFYLCAWSADSVLTPLHFGNGTRLTVT.

The V and J genes are TRBV27 and TRBJ2-5, with 8 bases fitting TRBD2. The CDR3 consists of 14 residues. CDR1 and CDR2 (germline): MNHEY, SMNVEV (reference sequence). V dropped 6 bases and J dropped 2; count of bases not matched to a gene: 5. In DNA, the CDR3 is TGTGCCAGCAGAGGACTAGCAAGTCAAGAGACCCAGTACTTC. It yields the protein CASRGLASQETQYF.

J is TRBJ1-2 and V is TRBV2; 7 positions match TRBD1. In germline, CDR1 is SNHLY, CDR2 FYNNEI. The CDR3 has 13 amino acids. V shed 6 bases, J shed 2 bases, and the junction held 3 bases outside the gene matches. The CDR3 sequence is CASRGGVNYGYTF. In DNA form, the CDR3 reads TGTGCCAGCAGAGGGGGCGTAAACTATGGCTACACCTTC.